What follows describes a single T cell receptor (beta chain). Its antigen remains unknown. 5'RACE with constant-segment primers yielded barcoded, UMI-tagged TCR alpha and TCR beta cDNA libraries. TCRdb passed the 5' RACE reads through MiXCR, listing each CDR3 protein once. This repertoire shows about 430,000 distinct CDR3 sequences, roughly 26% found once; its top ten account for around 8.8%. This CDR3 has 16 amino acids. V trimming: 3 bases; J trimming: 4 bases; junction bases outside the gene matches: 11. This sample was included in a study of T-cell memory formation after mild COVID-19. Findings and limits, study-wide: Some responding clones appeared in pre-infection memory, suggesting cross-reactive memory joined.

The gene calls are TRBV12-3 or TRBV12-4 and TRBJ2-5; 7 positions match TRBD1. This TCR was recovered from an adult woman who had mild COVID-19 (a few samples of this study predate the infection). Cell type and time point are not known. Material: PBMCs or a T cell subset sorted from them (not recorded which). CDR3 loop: CASSLWDSVIRETQYF. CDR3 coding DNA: TGTGCCAGCAGTTTGTGGGACAGCGTAATCCGAGAGACCCAGTACTTC.